This T cell receptor beta chain was identified in a study of cytomegalovirus exposure and HLA in healthy donors. Across the whole study: Falling in the Caucasian-associated ancestry cluster were 81% of 398 genotyped donors.

General study findings and limits: In a later analysis, an Asian-associated ancestry cluster reportedly showed fewer N-insertions than the approximately 660-donor mean.

Trimming removed 2 bases from V and 2 bases from J, with 14 bases in between. CDR1 is SGHTA, CDR2 FQGNSA, per germline. The CDR3 has 16 amino acids. Use of 60 Vbeta and 13 Jbeta primers characterized the PCR. Here immunoSEQ multiplex PCR was the method, and the copy in TCRdb shows in-frame clones only, minus some. The sample lists 300,000 or so clones; approximately 84% were seen once. A note on this clone: The antigen remains undetermined.

This chain connects TRBV7-2 to TRBJ2-3; possible D gene TRBD2, 6 bases. Sequencing was done on a sample of PBMCs. The sequence derives from a middle-aged woman in good health and CMV-seropositive. The CDR3 reads CASSLSWTTITDTQYF. The CDR3 DNA reads TGTGCCAGCAGCTTATCGTGGACTACGATCACAGATACGCAGTATTTT.